This T cell receptor (beta chain) stems from a study of cytomegalovirus exposure and HLA in healthy donors. Study-level findings and limits: Sequencing likely produced, as an artifact, a cluster of highly shared sequence variants. Available immune exposure information covered CMV serostatus only. Reports indicate that TCR beta sequences accurately predicted the HLA-A and HLA-B alleles of most subjects.

The CDR3 covers 14 residues. Germline V lookup: CDR1 MNHEY, CDR2 SMNVEV (reference sequence). V was trimmed by 6 bases and J by 6 bases, leaving 18 bases between them. It was with 60 Vbeta and 13 Jbeta primers that the PCR ran. The table came from immunoSEQ multiplex PCR; TCRdb's copy has only in-frame clones and leaves some out. The sample has about 75,000 clones, approximately 82% seen once. To note about this clone: Antigen: not known.

Sequencing was carried out using PBMCs. This TCR was recovered from a man between 18 and 35 years old in good health and CMV-seronegative. This chain connects TRBV27 to TRBJ2-7, with D unresolved. The CDR3 nucleotides are TGTGCCAGCAGCTTACAAACTACGGCTTCCGAGCAGTACTTC. Amino acids: CASSLQTTASEQYF.